One sample yielded the 27 T cell receptor beta chains listed below, sequenced in a study of tumor and adjacent non-tumor tissue in lung cancer. The library came from three nested PCR rounds adapted from ARM-PCR protocols. TCRdb ran MiXCR on the multiplex PCR reads and lists one entry per CDR3 protein. The table lists 70,000 to 90,000 distinct CDR3 sequences, under 70% of them singletons. This sample's RNA came from whole unsorted tissue. Distant lung tissue was collected more than 3 cm away from the tumor edge. Sequencing was carried out using distant non-tumor lung tissue. The receptor source for this set is a woman between 50 and 59 years old with non-small cell lung cancer.

To note about this clonotype: The junction does not match germline at one end; this may be a read error. The rearrangement links TRBV4-2 to TRBJ2-6, with 10 nucleotides matching TRBD1. This CDR3 is built from 20 residues. Germline CDR1 LGHNA, CDR2 YNFKEQ. The CDR3 DNA reads as TGTGTCAGCAGCCAAGATAAGTTCGGGACAGGGGCTCCCGGGGCCAACGTCCTGACTTTC. Translation: CVSSQDKFGTGAPGANVLTF.

This clonotype appeared once. This likely comes from a read error, as the CDR3 has no conserved phenylalanine or tryptophan at its end. V and J are TRBV28 and TRBJ2-4, with TRBD1 identical over 8 bases. CDR3 size: 15 residues. Germline lookup yields CDR1 MDHEN and CDR2 SYDVKM. The CDR3 reads CASSRQGIAKSIQYL. The CDR3 DNA follows: TGTGCCAGCAGCCGACAGGGGATTGCCAAAAGCATTCAGTACTTA.

As to this clonotype: With a much larger clone just one base away, this may be a read error. The DNA of the CDR3 is TGTGCCAGCAGGCCGGGCGGCCAGCCAGATACGAAGTATTTT. Encoded protein: CASRPGGQPDTKYF. V usage is TRBV6-2 or TRBV6-3 and J usage is TRBJ2-3; no definite D call. The CDR3 is made up of 14 amino acids. Per the germline V gene, CDR1 is MNHEY and CDR2 is SVGEGT.

In its sample, this clonotype was seen once. The chain combines TRBV20-1 with TRBJ1-5; D unresolved. Per the germline V gene, CDR1 is DFQATT and CDR2 is SNEGSKA (reference sequence). This CDR3 comprises 15 residues. V was shortened by 0 bases and J by 9 bases, with 18 bases between the two germline ends. DNA for the CDR3: TGCAGTGCTAGAGACCAGCGGCAGGATTTTCGGCCCCAGCATTTT. Amino acids: CSARDQRQDFRPQHF.

As for this clonotype: A read error may be the cause here, since a much bigger clone is one base away. This chain joins TRBV12-3 or TRBV12-4 and TRBJ1-1, with TRBD1 matching over 9 bases. The trim removed 5 bases at V and 3 bases at J, leaving 7 bases unmatched. This CDR3 comprises 15 residues. Written as DNA, the CDR3 is TGTGCCAGCAGTCATGGGACAGGGTGGGACACTGAAGCTTTCTTT. Amino acids: CASSHGTGWDTEAFF.

Many counts were recorded for this clonotype. The J gene is TRBJ1-4, the V gene TRBV6-1, with no clear D. In germline, CDR1 is MNHNS, CDR2 SASEGT. This CDR3 is built from 17 residues. V dropped 3 bases and J dropped 0 bases, with 14 bases sitting between them. The CDR3 reads CASSETVDTATNEKLFF. The CDR3 nucleotides are TGTGCCAGCAGTGAGACCGTAGATACTGCAACTAATGAAAAACTGTTTTTT.

This clonotype was seen repeatedly, ten times or more. This chain connects TRBV29-1 to TRBJ2-3; 7 positions agree with TRBD2. V lost 5 bases to trimming and J lost 10 bases; unmatched junction nucleotides: 12. The germline gives CDR1 SQVTM, CDR2 ANQGSEA. CDR3 size: 13 residues. CDR3: CSVRVGGSNSQYF. Written as DNA, the CDR3 is TGCAGCGTTAGGGTGGGAGGGTCGAATTCGCAGTATTTT.

Comments on this clonotype: The conserved final phenylalanine or tryptophan is absent from the CDR3, which likely points to a read error. The chain has TRBV20-1 and TRBJ2-1, with D perhaps TRBD2 (5 bases). The length of the CDR3 is 15 residues. CDR1 is DFQATT, CDR2 SNEGSKA, per germline (reference sequence). In nucleotides, the CDR3 is TGCAGTGTTAGAAATCGGCTTGGAGGACTCAATGAGCAGTTCTTA. Protein product: CSVRNRLGGLNEQFL.

The gene calls are TRBV20-1 and TRBJ2-7, with D possibly matching TRBD2 (5 bases). Germline lookup yields CDR1 DFQATT and CDR2 SNEGSKA (reference sequence). CDR3 length: 15 amino acids. The CDR3 protein is CGVTRRGASSYEQYF. Written as DNA, the CDR3 is TGCGGTGTTACCCGCCGGGGTGCCTCTTCATACGAGCAGTACTTC.

Regarding this clonotype: A read error may explain this, as a much larger clone is one base away. The CDR3 ends on some other residue instead of the conserved phenylalanine or tryptophan, so this is likely a read error. The CDR3 coding sequence is TGTGCCAGCAGCCAACCCTCAGGGGGGAGGAATGAGCAGTTCCTC. Its translation: CASSQPSGGRNEQFL. This sequence joins TRBV14 and TRBJ2-1, with a weak D call TRBD1 (7 bases). Germline V gives CDR1 SGHDN, CDR2 FVKESK. Trimming cost V 2 bases and J 7 bases, with 15 bases left between them. The CDR3 has 15 residues.

About this clonotype: A much larger clone differs from this one at a single base, so this may be a read error. DNA of the CDR3: TGCAGTGCGATTGACAGGGAGGATGGGCGGTTCTTC. Protein sequence: CSAIDREDGRFF. V is TRBV20-1 and J is TRBJ2-1, with D possibly being TRBD1 (7 bases). CDR1 is DFQATT and CDR2 is SNEGSKA in the germline V gene (reference sequence). Deletions cut 6 bases from V and 15 bases from J, with 21 bases between. This CDR3 has 12 residues.

Turning to this clonotype: Relative to the germline gene, one junction end is altered; a read error may explain this. V is TRBV28 and J is TRBJ1-2, with 7 nucleotides matching TRBD1. CDR1 and CDR2 (germline): MDHEN, SYDVKM. The CDR3 extends over 17 amino acids. For the CDR3, the DNA is TGTACCAGCAGCAACCTCGTACAGGGGCTGCCCACCTATGGCTACACCTTC. Encoded protein: CTSSNLVQGLPTYGYTF.

The chain recombines TRBV11-2 with TRBJ2-1; D perhaps matches TRBD2 (6 bases). Trimming pared 3 bases from V and 6 bases from J, leaving 15 bases between. The CDR3 has 15 residues. The germline V gene encodes CDR1 SGHAT and CDR2 FQNNGV. CDR3 bases: TGTGCCAGCAGCTTTAAAACTAGCAGGCTCAATGAGCAGTTCTTC. This encodes CASSFKTSRLNEQFF.

This clonotype is a singleton in its sample. The germline gene is not matched at one end of the junction; a read error may be the cause. The rearrangement uses TRBV4-3 and TRBJ1-2; possible D gene TRBD1, 5 bases. Per germline, CDR1 LGHNA and CDR2 YSLEER. The CDR3 has 15 amino acids. In DNA form, the CDR3 reads TGCGCCAGCAGCCAAGGGACAAATCGGGACTATGGCTACGCGTTC. Residues: CASSQGTNRDYGYAF.

Note on this clonotype: Just one base apart from a much larger clone, this may be a read error. The gene calls are TRBV5-4 and TRBJ2-6; unclear D gene. Germline V gene lookup returns CDR1 SGHNT and CDR2 YYREEE (reference sequence). CDR3 length: 14 residues. CDR3 region: CARSLESGANVLTF. CDR3 DNA sequence: TGTGCCAGAAGCTTGGAGTCTGGGGCCAACGTCCTGACTTTC.

J is TRBJ2-5 and V is TRBV20-1, with D perhaps matching TRBD1 (5 bases). CDR3 size: 13 residues. Trimming shortened V by 7 bases and J by 4 bases, and 16 bases separated the two germline ends. Germline lookup yields CDR1 DFQATT and CDR2 SNEGSKA (reference sequence). CDR3 DNA sequence: TGCAGTGAGTTACAGGAACCCATAGAGACCCAGTACTTC. It yields the protein CSELQEPIETQYF.

Concerning this clonotype itself: Germline is not matched at one junction end, which may reflect a read error. This chain links TRBV11-2 with TRBJ2-2, with D uncertain. Germline lookup yields CDR1 SGHAT and CDR2 FQNNGV. The CDR3 spans 15 residues. The CDR3 bases are TGTGCCAGCAGCCGTCGGGTGAGGAACACTGGGGAGCTGTTTTTT. This encodes CASSRRVRNTGELFF. Full variable domain (remainder filled in from reference TRBV11-2 and TRBJ2-2): EAGVAQSPRYKIIEKRQSVAFWCNPISGHATLYWYQQILGQGPKLLIQFQNNGVVDDSQLPKDRFSAERLKGVDSTLKIQPAKLEDSAVYLCASSRRVRNTGELFFGEGSRLTVL.

Notes on this clonotype: Mismatch with germline at one junction end may stem from a read error. The V call is TRBV6-6, the J call TRBJ2-2, with TRBD2 matching 7 bases. Germline V lookup: CDR1 MNHNY, CDR2 SVGAGI (reference sequence). The CDR3 spans 15 residues. The chain's CDR3 is CASSSLAVNTGELLF. CDR3 nucleotide sequence: TGTGCAAGCAGTTCGCTAGCGGTTAACACCGGGGAGCTGTTATTT.

The chain combines TRBV20-1 with TRBJ1-5; 11 bases agree with TRBD1. In germline, CDR1 is DFQATT, CDR2 SNEGSKA (reference sequence). The CDR3 consists of 16 residues. V gave up 7 bases and J gave up 4 bases; unmatched junction bases: 12. The CDR3 loop reads CSVSPAGQGDNQPQHF. The DNA of the CDR3 is TGCAGTGTTAGTCCGGCGGGACAGGGGGATAATCAGCCCCAGCATTTT.

Details on this clonotype: Since a much larger clone is just one base distant, this may be a read error. The CDR3 DNA sequence: TGCAGTGTTCCCGGGGGACGTGAGGCTGAAGCTTTCTTT. This translates into CSVPGGREAEAFF. V and J are TRBV20-1 and TRBJ1-1; a weak D match, TRBD1 (5 bases). Trimming removed 7 bases at V and 6 bases at J, with 18 bases between. CDR1 is DFQATT and CDR2 is SNEGSKA in the germline V gene (reference sequence). The CDR3 runs 13 residues.

A remark on this clonotype: It is likely a read error, because the conserved phenylalanine at the end of the CDR3 is missing. The chain joins TRBV7-2 to TRBJ2-7; TRBD2 might be the D (5 bases). This CDR3 spans 15 amino acids. Deletions cut 0 bases from V and 4 bases from J, with 13 bases between. CDR1 SGHTA and CDR2 FQGNSA come from the germline V gene. The CDR3 is CASSLALSVGYEQYI. In nucleotides, the CDR3 is TGTGCCAGCAGCTTAGCGCTTAGCGTGGGATACGAGCAGTACATC.

About this clonotype: At one end the junction does not follow the germline gene, possibly because of a read error. The chain links TRBV24-1 to TRBJ2-3; D uncertain. CDR3 length: 13 amino acids. Germline loops: CDR1 KGHDR, CDR2 SFDVKD. The CDR3 sequence: CATSGHGTDTQCF. In DNA form, the CDR3 reads TGTGCCACCAGTGGGCATGGTACAGATACGCAGTGCTTT.

For this clonotype: The CDR3 end shows no conserved phenylalanine or tryptophan, and so a read error is likely. The DNA is left out, because the CDR3 cannot be placed on it with certainty; the CDR3 is given as TCRdb lists it. J is TRBJ1-6 and V is TRBV20-1; TRBD1 is the table's D call and was not checked against the DNA. Looked up from germline, CDR1 is DFQATT and CDR2 is SNEGSKA (reference sequence). Termini included, the CDR3 measures 16 amino acids. CDR3 sequence reads: CSAHRLGTENNSPLNS.

Note on this clonotype: Germline is not matched at one junction end, which may reflect a read error. V gene TRBV7-8 combines with J gene TRBJ2-7; 8 nucleotides line up with TRBD1. The germline gives CDR1 SGHVS, CDR2 FQNEAQ. The CDR3 contains 17 residues. The CDR3 bases are TGTGCCAGCAGCTCCCTCCCTGGGGGACGGGACAGGTACGGGCAGTACTTC. This translates into CASSSLPGGRDRYGQYF.

The chain recombines TRBV12-3 or TRBV12-4 with TRBJ2-5, with D unresolved. The CDR3 has 13 residues. The CDR3 here is CISSLLDGETQYF. CDR3 bases: TGTATCAGCAGTTTGTTAGACGGCGAGACCCAGTACTTC.

Details on this clonotype: The junction shows a germline mismatch at one end, possibly a read error. The chain joins TRBV3-1 to TRBJ1-1, with D possibly TRBD1 on 6 matching bases. Germline assignment: CDR1 LGHDT and CDR2 YNNKEL (reference sequence). This CDR3 is 15 amino acids long. This chain's CDR3 is CASSQRSGGDTEAFF. DNA for the CDR3: TGTGCCAGCAGCCAAAGGTCAGGAGGGGACACCGAAGCTTTCTTT.

Comment on this clonotype: Compared with germline, one end of the junction differs, possibly owing to a read error. The gene calls are TRBV20-1 and TRBJ1-5, with D possibly TRBD1 on 5 matching bases. CDR3 length equals 14 residues. Germline V gene data show CDR1 as DFQATT and CDR2 as SNEGSKA (reference sequence). Written as DNA, the CDR3 is TGCAGTGGTACCCGGGACGTTAGCAATCAGTCCCAGCATTTT. It codes for CSGTRDVSNQSQHF.